Listed below are T cell receptor beta chains from one sample, sequenced in a study of T cell responses to AZD1222 COVID-19 vaccine. Profiled with immunoSEQ multiplex PCR; TCRdb holds only in-frame clones, not every one. The repertoire holds over 60,000 clones, about nine tenths seen once, with nearly 25% in the top ten. This specimen was peripheral blood, taken on day 0 of AZD1222 vaccination. The receptors were sampled from an adult in good health. The CDR3 runs from the conserved cysteine through the conserved F or W. D genes are given only for firm matches. Expanded clones get a size class; other rows say once, few or many, or leave the size out.

j_gene,d_gene,abundance,v_gene,CDR3nt,CDR3aa
TRBJ2-7,-,-,TRBV30,TGTGCCCAGGGGCTAAGCTCCTACGAGCAGTACTTC,CAQGLSSYEQYF
TRBJ2-4,TRBD1,-,TRBV5-6,TGTGCCAGCAGCGGAACAGGGGGCGCCAAAAACATTCAGTACTTC,CASSGTGGAKNIQYF
TRBJ2-7,TRBD1,-,TRBV28,TGTGCCAGCAGTTTACCGGGACAGGTCCCTCAAGAGCAGTACTTC,CASSLPGQVPQEQYF
TRBJ1-2,TRBD1,few,TRBV28,TGTGCCAGCACAGGGGGCCTAACCTTGGGCTACACCTTC,CASTGGLTLGYTF
TRBJ1-2,TRBD1,-,TRBV6-4,TGTGCCAGCAGTGGGGGACAGGGTTATGGCTACACCTTC,CASSGGQGYGYTF
TRBJ1-2,TRBD1,-,TRBV6-5,TGTGCCAGCGGGGACAGGGTGTCGGTTGGCTACACCTTC,CASGDRVSVGYTF
TRBJ1-6,-,-,TRBV14,TGTGCCAGCAGCCAAAGGGGAGGGGCCTCCTATAATTCACCCCTCCACTTT,CASSQRGGASYNSPLHF
TRBJ1-4,TRBD1,few,TRBV5-1,TGCGCCAGCAGCACCGGACAGGGGGCGCGAGAAAAACTGTTTTTT,CASSTGQGAREKLFF
TRBJ1-5,-,-,TRBV6-2/TRBV6-3,TGTGCCAGCAGTTACCCGGAGGTTCACCAGCCCCAGCATTTT,CASSYPEVHQPQHF
TRBJ1-1,-,few,TRBV2,TGTGCCTGTTCAGGGGAGGTGAACACTGAAGCTTTCTTT,CACSGEVNTEAFF
TRBJ2-7,-,-,TRBV11-1,TGTGCCAGCAGCCTGGGACCACCAAACGAGCAGTACTTC,CASSLGPPNEQYF
TRBJ1-2,-,-,TRBV10-3,TGTGCCATCAGTGAGGCGGGACCGCAGGGCTACACCTTC,CAISEAGPQGYTF
TRBJ2-7,-,-,TRBV2,TGTGCCAGCAGAAGGACTATTTTGGGAGAGCAGTACTTC,CASRRTILGEQYF
TRBJ1-4,-,-,TRBV11-2,TGTGCCAGCAGCTTAGGGGCAGGAGAAAAACTGTTTTTT,CASSLGAGEKLFF